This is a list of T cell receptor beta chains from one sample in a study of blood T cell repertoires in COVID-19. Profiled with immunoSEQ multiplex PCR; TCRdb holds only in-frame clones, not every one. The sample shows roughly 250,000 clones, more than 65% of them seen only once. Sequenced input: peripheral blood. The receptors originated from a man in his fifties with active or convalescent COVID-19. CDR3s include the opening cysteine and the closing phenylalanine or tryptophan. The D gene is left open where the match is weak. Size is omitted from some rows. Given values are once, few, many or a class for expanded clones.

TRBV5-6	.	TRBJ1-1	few	CASSYVGLYTEAFF	TGTGCCAGCAGCTACGTGGGGCTCTACACTGAAGCTTTCTTT
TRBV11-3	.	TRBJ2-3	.	CASSLELHTDTQYF	TGTGCCAGCAGCTTAGAACTGCACACAGATACGCAGTATTTT
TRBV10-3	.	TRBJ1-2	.	CAISDPTGTLSWGYTF	TGTGCCATCAGTGACCCGACAGGAACCCTATCGTGGGGCTACACCTTC
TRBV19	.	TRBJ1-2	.	CASSIESRWNYGYTF	TGTGCCAGTAGTATTGAGTCCAGGTGGAACTATGGCTACACCTTC
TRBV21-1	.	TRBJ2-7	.	CASSSGGTGDPYEQYF	TGTGCCAGCAGTTCAGGAGGGACAGGGGATCCCTACGAGCAGTACTTC
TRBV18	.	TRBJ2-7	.	CASSPTGTRTYEQYF	TGTGCCAGCTCACCCACCGGGACTCGGACCTACGAGCAGTACTTC
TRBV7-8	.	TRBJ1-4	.	CASSLLVRLGEKLFF	TGTGCCAGCAGCCTCCTAGTGCGCCTCGGAGAAAAACTGTTTTTT
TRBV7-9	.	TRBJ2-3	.	CASSYRGHTDTQYF	TGTGCCAGCAGTTATAGAGGTCACACAGATACGCAGTATTTT
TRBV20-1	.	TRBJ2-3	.	CSARVADTQYF	TGCAGTGCTAGAGTAGCAGATACGCAGTATTTT
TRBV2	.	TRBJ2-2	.	CASRETQAGELFF	TGTGCCAGCAGGGAAACCCAGGCCGGGGAGCTGTTTTTT
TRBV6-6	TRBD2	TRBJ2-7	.	CASSYSAGGSYEQYF	TGTGCCAGCAGTTACTCGGCGGGGGGGTCCTACGAGCAGTACTTC
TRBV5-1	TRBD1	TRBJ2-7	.	CASTRARQGTSTEQYF	TGCGCCAGCACCCGAGCCCGACAGGGTACTTCGACCGAGCAGTACTTC
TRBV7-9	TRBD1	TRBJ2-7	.	CASSSGQGAYEQYF	TGTGCCAGCAGCTCAGGACAGGGGGCCTACGAGCAGTACTTC
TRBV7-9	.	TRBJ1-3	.	CASSSSAGGTGNTIYF	TGTGCCAGCAGCTCCTCCGCGGGGGGAACTGGAAACACCATATATTTT
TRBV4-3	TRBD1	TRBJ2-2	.	CASSQMTGASNTGELFF	TGCGCCAGCAGCCAAATGACAGGGGCGTCGAACACCGGGGAGCTGTTTTTT
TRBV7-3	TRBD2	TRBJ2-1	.	CASSRLAGGNEQFF	TGTGCCAGTTCCCGACTAGCGGGGGGGAATGAGCAGTTCTTC
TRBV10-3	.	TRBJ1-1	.	CAISARGGEAEAFF	TGTGCCATCAGTGCCAGGGGAGGGGAGGCTGAAGCTTTCTTT
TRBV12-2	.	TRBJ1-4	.	CASRPKRDNEKLFF	TGTGCAAGTCGCCCAAAGAGGGATAATGAAAAACTGTTTTTT
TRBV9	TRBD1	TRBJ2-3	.	CASSARFDRGDVDTQYF	TGTGCCAGCAGCGCTCGCTTTGACAGGGGCGACGTAGATACGCAGTATTTT
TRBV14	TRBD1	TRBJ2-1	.	CASSQGTGYNEQFF	TGTGCCAGCAGCCAAGGGACAGGCTACAATGAGCAGTTCTTC
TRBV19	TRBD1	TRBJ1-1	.	CASMDRQVRTEAFF	TGTGCCAGTATGGACAGGCAGGTGAGGACTGAAGCTTTCTTT
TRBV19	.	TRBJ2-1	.	CASSIDSAYNEQFF	TGTGCCAGTAGTATAGATTCAGCCTACAATGAGCAGTTCTTC
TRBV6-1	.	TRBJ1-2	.	CASSEASGSHGYTF	TGTGCCAGCAGTGAAGCGTCGGGTTCTCATGGCTACACCTTC